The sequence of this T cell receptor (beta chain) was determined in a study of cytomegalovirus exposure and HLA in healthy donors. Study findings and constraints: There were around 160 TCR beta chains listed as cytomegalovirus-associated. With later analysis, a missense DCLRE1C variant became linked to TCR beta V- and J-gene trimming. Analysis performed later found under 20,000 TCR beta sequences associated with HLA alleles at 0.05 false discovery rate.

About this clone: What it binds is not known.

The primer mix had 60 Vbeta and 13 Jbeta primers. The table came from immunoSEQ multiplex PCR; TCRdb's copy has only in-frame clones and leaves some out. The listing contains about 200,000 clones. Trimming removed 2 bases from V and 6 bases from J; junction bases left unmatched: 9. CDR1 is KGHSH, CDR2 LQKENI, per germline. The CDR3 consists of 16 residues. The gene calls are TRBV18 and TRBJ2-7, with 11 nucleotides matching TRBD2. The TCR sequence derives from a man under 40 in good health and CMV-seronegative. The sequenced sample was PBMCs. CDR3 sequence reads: CASSPASGGTFSEQYF. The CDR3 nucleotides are TGTGCCAGCTCACCAGCTAGCGGGGGGACATTTTCCGAGCAGTACTTC.